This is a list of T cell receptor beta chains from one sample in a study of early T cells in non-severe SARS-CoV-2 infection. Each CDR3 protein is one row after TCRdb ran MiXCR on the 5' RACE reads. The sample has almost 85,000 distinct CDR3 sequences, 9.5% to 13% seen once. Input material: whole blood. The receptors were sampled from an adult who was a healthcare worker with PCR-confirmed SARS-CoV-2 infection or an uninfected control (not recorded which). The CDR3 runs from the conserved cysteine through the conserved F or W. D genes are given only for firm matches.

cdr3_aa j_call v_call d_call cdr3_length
CASSLGIATVRSTDTQYF TRBJ2-3 TRBV13 . 18
CASSGRYSYGYTF TRBJ1-2 TRBV14 . 13
CASSFTGGLLNTGELFF TRBJ2-2 TRBV3-1 TRBD1 17
CASSLHPPNEKLFF TRBJ1-4 TRBV7-9 . 14
CASSSESRGREGYTF TRBJ1-2 TRBV28 TRBD1 15
CASSLPGLNTDTQYF TRBJ2-3 TRBV5-6 . 15
CASSYSPTFNEAFF TRBJ1-1 TRBV6-5 . 14
CASSPPDTDTQYF TRBJ2-3 TRBV7-9 . 13
CASSQDSGINQPQHF TRBJ1-5 TRBV3-1 . 15
CASIAKRGDTQYF TRBJ2-3 TRBV21-1 . 13
CASSPSGTGDEQYF TRBJ2-7 TRBV6-5 TRBD1 14
CSVRDRGLDGYTF TRBJ1-2 TRBV29-1 TRBD1 13
CASRDRENTEAFF TRBJ1-1 TRBV11-2 TRBD1 13
CASSGQGGFHYGYTF TRBJ1-2 TRBV13 TRBD1 15
CASSYGGASTDTQYF TRBJ2-3 TRBV7-8 . 15
CASSLVGQGTEAFF TRBJ1-1 TRBV5-1 . 14
CASRITGRGTEAFF TRBJ1-1 TRBV6-1 . 14
CASSHGFTNEKLFF TRBJ1-4 TRBV11-2 . 14
CASSQVWEAYYEQYF TRBJ2-7 TRBV3-1 . 15
CASSGGRENSPLHF TRBJ1-6 TRBV2 . 14
CASRSAFNQPQHF TRBJ1-5 TRBV25-1 . 13
CASSYRQGALDGYTF TRBJ1-2 TRBV6-5 TRBD1 15
CAISESWGDNEQFF TRBJ2-1 TRBV10-3 . 14
CASSLGPDYEQYF TRBJ2-7 TRBV12-3/TRBV12-4 . 13
CSARPSPTDTQYF TRBJ2-3 TRBV20-1 . 13
CASSIDPRVLTNTGELFF TRBJ2-2 TRBV19 . 18
CAVQGSYQRQPQHF TRBJ1-5 TRBV28 . 14
CASSESPEYNQPQHF TRBJ1-5 TRBV10-2 . 15
CASRDSGANVLTF TRBJ2-6 TRBV2 . 13
CASSFELAGVREQFF TRBJ2-1 TRBV27 TRBD2 15
CASSLKANTEAFF TRBJ1-1 TRBV7-9 . 13
CASIGGGQPQHF TRBJ1-5 TRBV28 . 12
CSANIDGITDTQYF TRBJ2-3 TRBV20-1 . 14
CAWSGGQGNSPLHF TRBJ1-6 TRBV30 TRBD1 14
CASSPETELNQPQHF TRBJ1-5 TRBV4-2 . 15
CASSLLAGQLGEQFF TRBJ2-1 TRBV5-4 . 15
CASSLQGARGETQYF TRBJ2-5 TRBV18 TRBD1 15
CASSPGFMNTEAFF TRBJ1-1 TRBV25-1 . 14
CAFSSGVGETQYF TRBJ2-5 TRBV30 . 13
CAISGSVPGLAGGETQYF TRBJ2-5 TRBV10-3 TRBD2 18
CASSPPGTGIGEEKLFF TRBJ1-4 TRBV9 TRBD1 17
CASSLALLGQGTSYTF TRBJ1-2 TRBV5-6 TRBD1 16
CSVPMRGNTEAFF TRBJ1-1 TRBV29-1 . 13
CASTRGLLFQETQYF TRBJ2-5 TRBV6-2/TRBV6-3 . 15
CASSWEGAVTGELFF TRBJ2-2 TRBV6-6 . 15
CASSQVGVNTEAFF TRBJ1-1 TRBV4-1 . 14
CASSLGTLEPLHF TRBJ1-6 TRBV12-3/TRBV12-4 . 13
CASSNGGLGYTF TRBJ1-2 TRBV6-5 . 12
CSAYRTDTQYF TRBJ2-3 TRBV20-1 . 11
CASSPWRQLNTGELFF TRBJ2-2 TRBV9 . 16
CASSHFGGSYGYTF TRBJ1-2 TRBV19 . 14
CASSLVGQPQLQETQYF TRBJ2-5 TRBV5-5 . 17
CSVIPSVGTQYF TRBJ2-3 TRBV29-1 . 12
CASSLDRFQPQHF TRBJ1-5 TRBV7-2 . 13